Listed below are T cell receptor beta chains from one sample, sequenced in a study of ipilimumab plus nivolumab after autologous stem cell transplantation. Libraries were prepared by immunoSEQ multiplex PCR; TCRdb keeps only in-frame clonotypes and omits some of them. The sample consists of some 17,000 clones, about 80% of them appearing once. Sample: PBMCs, taken in a trial of ipilimumab plus nivolumab as post-transplant consolidation. The receptor set was obtained from a male donor with diffuse large B-cell lymphoma. The conserved cysteine and the conserved F or W are not part of the CDR3 here.

v_call	j_call	cdr3_aa
TRBV5-1	TRBJ1-6	ASSLGEGTAVNSPLH
TRBV7-2	TRBJ2-3	ASTRTDTQY
TRBV28	TRBJ2-7	ASSLSSGGSYEQY
TRBV6-6	TRBJ1-4	ASSYEVGEKLF
TRBV5-1	TRBJ2-5	ASSYGGTGTQY
TRBV7-8	TRBJ2-7	ASSSQGGYEQY
TRBV5-6	TRBJ2-1	ASSLAGREQF
TRBV6-6	TRBJ1-2	ASSYTYLTNYGYT
TRBV30	TRBJ1-1	AWEGTGLNTEAF
TRBV6-6	TRBJ1-2	ASSLSGDRLNYGYT
TRBV2	TRBJ2-7	ASSGRYEQY
TRBV7-9	TRBJ2-1	ASSGLRNEQF
TRBV2	TRBJ1-1	ASSPAQGTEAF
TRBV7-2	TRBJ2-3	ASSLGRGKAHTDTQY